The TCR beta chain described here comes from a study of T cell responses to AZD1222 COVID-19 vaccine. About the research overall: Second doses at about 4 or about 12 weeks were pooled. Study-wide results and caveats: Baseline antibody screening turned up just a handful of seropositive AZD1222 recipients. Mostly white British, mostly female donors; authors suggested clonal diversity may be underestimated. Sampling that yielded the repertoires occurred only after the peak T cell response.

TCRdb keeps only in-frame clones here, not all; method: immunoSEQ multiplex PCR. Of approximately 190,000 clones detected, roughly 92% appear once; the ten largest clones hold approximately 1.4%. A remark on this clone: Its antigen is not identified.

The CDR3 spans 14 residues. Germline V gene data show CDR1 as SGHRS and CDR2 as YFSETQ. The V segment lost 4 bases and the J segment 4 bases; nucleotides outside the gene matches: 6. The chain is built from TRBV5-1 and TRBJ1-2; TRBD1 matches at 8 bases. This TCR came from an adult in good health. The sample in question was peripheral blood, obtained on day 0 of AZD1222 vaccination. This chain's CDR3 is CASSAQTGAYGYTF. DNA of the CDR3: TGCGCCAGCAGCGCCCAGACAGGGGCCTATGGCTACACCTTC.